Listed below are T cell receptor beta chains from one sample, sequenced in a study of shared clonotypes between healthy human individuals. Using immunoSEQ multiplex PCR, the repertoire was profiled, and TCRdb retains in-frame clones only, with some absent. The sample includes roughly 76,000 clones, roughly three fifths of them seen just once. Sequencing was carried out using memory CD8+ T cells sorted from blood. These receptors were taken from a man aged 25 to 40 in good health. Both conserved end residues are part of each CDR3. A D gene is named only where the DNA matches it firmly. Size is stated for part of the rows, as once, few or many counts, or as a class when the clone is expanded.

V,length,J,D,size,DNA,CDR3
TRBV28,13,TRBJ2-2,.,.,TGTGCCAGCAGTTCATTGAAGTCCGGGGAGCTGTTTTTT,CASSSLKSGELFF
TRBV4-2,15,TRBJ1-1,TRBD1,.,TGTGCCAGCAGCGTGGGGACAGGGGAGAACACTGAAGCTTTCTTT,CASSVGTGENTEAFF
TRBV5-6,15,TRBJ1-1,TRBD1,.,TGTGCCAGCAGCCCCAGACAGGGTTTTATAACTGAAGCTTTCTTT,CASSPRQGFITEAFF
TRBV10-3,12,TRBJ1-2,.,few,TGTGCCATCAGCCCGGACAGCTATGGCTACACCTTC,CAISPDSYGYTF
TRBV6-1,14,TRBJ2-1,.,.,TGTGCCAGCAGACATCTAACTACAAACAATGAGCAGTTCTTC,CASRHLTTNNEQFF
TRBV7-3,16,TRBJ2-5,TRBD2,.,TGTGCCAGCAGCTTAGAACCTCGCGGGAGGGGGGAGACCCAGTACTTC,CASSLEPRGRGETQYF
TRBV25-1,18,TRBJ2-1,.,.,TGTGCCAGCAGTGCAGCACAGGGGACTCGGCTCCTGGGCAGGGAGCAGTTCTTC,CASSAAQGTRLLGREQFF
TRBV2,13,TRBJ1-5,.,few,TGTGCCAGCAGTACAGGGACGGGGCAGCCCCAGCATTTT,CASSTGTGQPQHF
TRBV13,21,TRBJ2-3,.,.,TGTGCCAGCAGCTTCCCCCCGTTGTTGGAGGGGGAAATACTTAGCACAGATACGCAGTATTTT,CASSFPPLLEGEILSTDTQYF
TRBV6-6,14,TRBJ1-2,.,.,TGTGCCAGCAGTTCCGGACCTCCTAACTATGGCTACACCTTC,CASSSGPPNYGYTF
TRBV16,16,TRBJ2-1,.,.,TGTGCCAGCAGCCCGTTCTTTGGTAGCGGTGGCAATGAGCAGTTCTTC,CASSPFFGSGGNEQFF
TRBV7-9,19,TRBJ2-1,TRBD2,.,TGTGCCAGCAGCTTAGTAGTGGCTAGCGGGTTGTTCTCCTACAATGAGCAGTTCTTC,CASSLVVASGLFSYNEQFF
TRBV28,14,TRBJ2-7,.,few,TGTGCCACCCCCCAGAGAGGCGTTTCCTACGAGCAGTACTTC,CATPQRGVSYEQYF
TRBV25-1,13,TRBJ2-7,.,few,TGTGCCAGCAGTGATGGGGGGCATTACGAGCAGTACTTC,CASSDGGHYEQYF
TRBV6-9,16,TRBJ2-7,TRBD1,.,TGTGCCAGCAGGTCCCCGGGACAGGGGTATCGCTACGAGCAGTACTTC,CASRSPGQGYRYEQYF
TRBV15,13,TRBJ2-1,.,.,TGTGCCACCAGCCCTAGCCACTACAATGAGCAGTTCTTC,CATSPSHYNEQFF
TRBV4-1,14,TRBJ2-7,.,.,TGCGCCAGCAGCCAAGAGACGGGAGCCTACGAGCAGTACTTC,CASSQETGAYEQYF
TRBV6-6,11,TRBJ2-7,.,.,TGTGCCAGCAGTTTGGGGTACGAGCAGTACTTC,CASSLGYEQYF
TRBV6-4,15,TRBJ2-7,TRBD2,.,TGTGCCAGCAGTGAAGCGCTAGCGGGAGCCTACGAGCAGTACTTC,CASSEALAGAYEQYF
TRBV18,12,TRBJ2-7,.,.,TGTGCCAGCTCGCACGACGGCCCCGGCAGGTACTTC,CASSHDGPGRYF
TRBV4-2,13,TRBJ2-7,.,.,TGTGCCAGCAGCCCCCACCAGGGTAACGAGCAGTACTTC,CASSPHQGNEQYF
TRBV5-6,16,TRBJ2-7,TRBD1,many,TGTGCCAGCAGCTCATGGTGGGACAGGGAGAAAGACGAGCAGTACTTC,CASSSWWDREKDEQYF
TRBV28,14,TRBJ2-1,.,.,TGTGCCAGCAGCCAGACTAAACCGCGTTTGGGGCAGTTCTTC,CASSQTKPRLGQFF
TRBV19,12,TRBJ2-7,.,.,TGTGCCAGTAGTATGACGGGGACCGAGCAGTACTTC,CASSMTGTEQYF
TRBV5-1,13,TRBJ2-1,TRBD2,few,TGCGCCAGCAGCTTCTCTAGCGGGGGTGAGCAGTTCTTC,CASSFSSGGEQFF
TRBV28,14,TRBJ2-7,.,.,TGTGCCAGCAGTCCTTACACTACGACCTACGAGCAGTACTTC,CASSPYTTTYEQYF
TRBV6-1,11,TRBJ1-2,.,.,TGTGCCAGCCAGGTTCTCTATGGCTACACCTTC,CASQVLYGYTF
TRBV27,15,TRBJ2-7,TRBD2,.,TGTGCCAGCAGCCTTCTAGCGGGAGGGGGGTACGAGCAGTACTTC,CASSLLAGGGYEQYF
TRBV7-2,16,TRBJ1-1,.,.,TGTGCCAGCAGCTCCTTGGGGTTGGGAGTGAACACTGAAGCTTTCTTT,CASSSLGLGVNTEAFF
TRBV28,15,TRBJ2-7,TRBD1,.,TGTGCCAGCAGCACCGACAGGGACCGAGCCTACGAGCAGTACTTC,CASSTDRDRAYEQYF
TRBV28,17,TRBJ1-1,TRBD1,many,TGTGCCAGCAGCCCAGTCGGGAGGGGGCGTTTGGACACTGAAGCTTTCTTT,CASSPVGRGRLDTEAFF
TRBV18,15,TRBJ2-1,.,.,TGTGCCAGCTCACCAGGACTATACGAGAACAATGAGCAGTTCTTC,CASSPGLYENNEQFF
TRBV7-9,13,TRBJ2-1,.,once,TGTGCCAGCAGCTTATCGGGGCCAAATGAGCAGTTCTTC,CASSLSGPNEQFF
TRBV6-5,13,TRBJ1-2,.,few,TGTGCCAGCAGTTACCCCCCTGTCGGCTTCTACACCTTC,CASSYPPVGFYTF
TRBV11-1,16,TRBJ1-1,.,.,TGTGCCAGCAGCTTAAGGAGTTTCGGGGCAGGCACTGAAGCTTTCTTT,CASSLRSFGAGTEAFF
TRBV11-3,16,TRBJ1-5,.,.,TGTGCCAGCAGCTTAGGATGGGTCTGGAGGGGGCAGCCCCAGCATTTT,CASSLGWVWRGQPQHF
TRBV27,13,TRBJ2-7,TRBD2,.,TGTGCCAGCATCCCCACTAGCGGCTACGAGCAGTACTTC,CASIPTSGYEQYF
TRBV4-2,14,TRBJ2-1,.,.,TGTGCCAGCAGCCAAGGGAAAGGTCATGATGAGCAGTTCTTC,CASSQGKGHDEQFF
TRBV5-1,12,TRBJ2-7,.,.,TGCGCCAGCAGCTTGGACGGCAACGAGCAGTACTTC,CASSLDGNEQYF
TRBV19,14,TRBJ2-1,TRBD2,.,TGTGCCAGTAGTATAGCCGGCGGGAGCTATGAGCAGTTCTTC,CASSIAGGSYEQFF
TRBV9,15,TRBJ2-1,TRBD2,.,TGTGCCAGCAGCCCGTTTCGTAGCGGGAGTCCACAGCAGTTCTTC,CASSPFRSGSPQQFF
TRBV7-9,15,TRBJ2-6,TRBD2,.,TGTGCCAGGAGCGGGATTTTCGCTGGGGCCAACGTCCTGACTTTC,CARSGIFAGANVLTF
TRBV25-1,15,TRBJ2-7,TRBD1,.,TGTGCCAGCACCCTTCGGGACAGCCCGAAACACGAGCAGTACTTC,CASTLRDSPKHEQYF
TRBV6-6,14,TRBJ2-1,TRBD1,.,TGTGCCAGCAGTTTTGACAGGGAAGGGAATGAGCAGTTCTTC,CASSFDREGNEQFF
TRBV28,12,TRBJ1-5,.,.,TGTGCCAGCAGTCCGTCGGCTAGGCCCCAGCATTTT,CASSPSARPQHF
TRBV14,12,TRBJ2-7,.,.,TGTGCCAGCAGCCAAGGTGCTCCGGAGCAGTACTTC,CASSQGAPEQYF
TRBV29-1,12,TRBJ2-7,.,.,TGCAGCGCCCTAGGGCTGGGCCACGAGCAGTACTTC,CSALGLGHEQYF
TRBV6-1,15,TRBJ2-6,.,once,TGTGCCAGCAGTGGGGGGATCTCTGGGGCCAACGTCCTGACTTTC,CASSGGISGANVLTF